Listed below are T cell receptor beta chains from one sample, sequenced in a study of T-cell reconstitution after alpha-beta-depleted transplantation in children. TCRdb analysed the PCR reads with MiXCR anew, one entry per CDR3 protein. The table has hundreds of thousands of distinct CDR3 sequences, approximately 10% seen once. This material consisted of peripheral blood, taken 180 days after TCRalphabeta/CD19-depleted stem cell transplant. These receptors were obtained from a male patient between 2 and 9 years old who had a stem cell transplant for chronic granulomatous disease, so the T cells may come from the graft donor. The CDR3 runs from the conserved cysteine through the conserved F or W. A D gene is named only where the DNA matches it firmly. Clone size is shown for a subset of rows, as once, few, many or a class of expanded clone.

clone size: many; D gene: TRBD2; J gene: TRBJ2-2; V gene: TRBV28; CDR3 protein: CASSLPAGGGTGELFF; CDR3 DNA: TGTGCCAGCAGTTTACCAGCGGGAGGAGGTACCGGGGAGCTGTTTTTT
clone size: many; D gene: TRBD2; J gene: TRBJ2-1; V gene: TRBV12-3/TRBV12-4; CDR3 protein: CASSFGGGAQNEQFF; CDR3 DNA: TGTGCCAGCAGTTTTGGCGGGGGGGCCCAAAATGAGCAGTTCTTC
clone size: many; D gene: .; J gene: TRBJ2-7; V gene: TRBV7-8; CDR3 protein: CASSLTGSSYEQYF; CDR3 DNA: TGTGCCAGCAGCTTAACAGGGAGCTCCTACGAGCAGTACTTC
clone size: many; D gene: TRBD1; J gene: TRBJ1-2; V gene: TRBV12-3/TRBV12-4; CDR3 protein: CASSLSFAGGAEGYTF; CDR3 DNA: TGTGCCAGCAGTTTATCGTTTGCAGGGGGCGCGGAAGGCTACACCTTC
clone size: many; D gene: .; J gene: TRBJ2-3; V gene: TRBV7-8; CDR3 protein: CASSRLPMAGTDTQYF; CDR3 DNA: TGTGCCAGCAGCCGCTTACCCATGGCGGGCACAGATACGCAGTATTTT
clone size: .; D gene: .; J gene: TRBJ2-3; V gene: TRBV18; CDR3 protein: CASHLLRINGDTQYF; CDR3 DNA: TGTGCCAGCCATCTCTTAAGGATCAATGGAGATACGCAGTATTTT
clone size: few; D gene: .; J gene: TRBJ2-3; V gene: TRBV15; CDR3 protein: CATSKALLKGDTQYF; CDR3 DNA: TGTGCCACCAGCAAGGCCCTCCTCAAGGGAGATACGCAGTATTTT
clone size: few; D gene: TRBD1; J gene: TRBJ2-1; V gene: TRBV11-2; CDR3 protein: CASGGVQGAAYNEQFF; CDR3 DNA: TGTGCCAGTGGGGGAGTACAGGGGGCCGCATACAATGAGCAGTTCTTC
clone size: many; D gene: TRBD1; J gene: TRBJ2-1; V gene: TRBV29-1; CDR3 protein: CSVAGTAINEQFF; CDR3 DNA: TGCAGCGTTGCGGGGACAGCCATCAATGAGCAGTTCTTC
clone size: many; D gene: .; J gene: TRBJ2-2; V gene: TRBV19; CDR3 protein: CASSTGTGLNTGELFF; CDR3 DNA: TGTGCCAGTAGTACAGGGACTGGACTGAACACCGGGGAGCTGTTTTTT
clone size: many; D gene: TRBD1; J gene: TRBJ2-1; V gene: TRBV28; CDR3 protein: CASSLGQGRSEQFF; CDR3 DNA: TGTGCCAGCAGTTTAGGACAGGGCCGGAGTGAGCAGTTCTTC
clone size: many; D gene: .; J gene: TRBJ1-1; V gene: TRBV20-1; CDR3 protein: CSARDGRRTDEAFF; CDR3 DNA: TGCAGTGCTAGAGATGGCAGGAGGACAGATGAAGCTTTCTTT
clone size: many; D gene: .; J gene: TRBJ2-7; V gene: TRBV7-2; CDR3 protein: CASSRYYEQYF; CDR3 DNA: TGTGCCAGCAGCCGGTACTACGAGCAGTACTTC
clone size: many; D gene: .; J gene: TRBJ2-1; V gene: TRBV6-5; CDR3 protein: CASRLASSYNEQFF; CDR3 DNA: TGTGCCAGCAGGTTAGCGAGCTCCTACAATGAGCAGTTCTTC
clone size: many; D gene: TRBD1; J gene: TRBJ2-4; V gene: TRBV7-8; CDR3 protein: CASSSPQGGLAKNIQYF; CDR3 DNA: TGTGCCAGCAGTTCACCACAGGGGGGCTTAGCCAAAAACATTCAGTACTTC
clone size: many; D gene: .; J gene: TRBJ2-1; V gene: TRBV27; CDR3 protein: CASSSGGHGNGNEQFF; CDR3 DNA: TGTGCCAGCAGTTCAGGGGGGCACGGGAATGGGAATGAGCAGTTCTTC
clone size: .; D gene: TRBD2; J gene: TRBJ2-1; V gene: TRBV29-1; CDR3 protein: CSVDHGTGRTSGGYSSYNEQFF; CDR3 DNA: TGCAGCGTTGACCACGGGACAGGCCGGACTAGCGGGGGTTATAGCTCCTACAATGAGCAGTTCTTC
clone size: .; D gene: .; J gene: TRBJ1-1; V gene: TRBV18; CDR3 protein: CANSPSDKNEAFF; CDR3 DNA: TGTGCCAACTCACCATCTGACAAAAACGAAGCTTTCTTT
clone size: many; D gene: .; J gene: TRBJ2-7; V gene: TRBV12-3/TRBV12-4; CDR3 protein: CASSFGYYEQYF; CDR3 DNA: TGTGCCAGCAGTTTTGGATACTACGAGCAGTACTTC
clone size: .; D gene: TRBD1; J gene: TRBJ2-1; V gene: TRBV10-3; CDR3 protein: CAISARTGFGEQFF; CDR3 DNA: TGTGCCATCAGTGCGCGGACAGGGTTTGGTGAGCAGTTCTTC
clone size: .; D gene: .; J gene: TRBJ2-5; V gene: TRBV18; CDR3 protein: CASSPPRLETQYF; CDR3 DNA: TGTGCCAGCTCACCCCCAAGGCTGGAGACCCAGTACTTC
clone size: many; D gene: TRBD1; J gene: TRBJ1-1; V gene: TRBV7-8; CDR3 protein: CASSFRDRVYTEAFF; CDR3 DNA: TGTGCCAGCAGCTTTCGAGACAGGGTCTACACTGAAGCTTTCTTT
clone size: many; D gene: TRBD2; J gene: TRBJ2-3; V gene: TRBV29-1; CDR3 protein: CSVEAPSLAGVLDTQYF; CDR3 DNA: TGCAGCGTTGAAGCCCCATCACTAGCGGGAGTTTTAGATACGCAGTATTTT
clone size: many; D gene: .; J gene: TRBJ1-1; V gene: TRBV15; CDR3 protein: CATSRDPAGDTEAFF; CDR3 DNA: TGTGCCACCAGCAGAGATCCAGCGGGGGACACTGAAGCTTTCTTT
clone size: many; D gene: .; J gene: TRBJ2-5; V gene: TRBV7-3; CDR3 protein: CASSPSGRGQETQYF; CDR3 DNA: TGTGCCAGCAGCCCCTCCGGCAGGGGTCAAGAGACCCAGTACTTC
clone size: many; D gene: TRBD1; J gene: TRBJ1-1; V gene: TRBV27; CDR3 protein: CASSPGTGLAEAFF; CDR3 DNA: TGTGCCAGCAGTCCCGGGACAGGCTTAGCTGAAGCTTTCTTT
clone size: many; D gene: TRBD1; J gene: TRBJ2-1; V gene: TRBV20-1; CDR3 protein: CSARDLKGQGSYNEQFF; CDR3 DNA: TGCAGTGCTAGAGATCTAAAAGGACAGGGATCTTACAATGAGCAGTTCTTC
clone size: many; D gene: .; J gene: TRBJ2-7; V gene: TRBV27; CDR3 protein: CASSLVGADEQYF; CDR3 DNA: TGTGCCAGCAGTTTAGTGGGGGCGGACGAGCAGTACTTC
clone size: many; D gene: .; J gene: TRBJ2-7; V gene: TRBV5-5; CDR3 protein: CASRGSTYPTREYF; CDR3 DNA: TGTGCCAGCAGGGGGTCGACCTACCCTACGAGGGAGTACTTC